The T cell receptor beta chain under discussion was sequenced for a study of blood T cell repertoires in COVID-19. Study information: T cells, B-cell-depleted T cells, or PBMCs provided the cDNA or gDNA that served as material.

The CDR3 extends over 15 amino acids. The germline gives CDR1 MNHEY, CDR2 SMNVEV (reference sequence). V was pared by 4 bases and J by 5 bases, with 6 bases of the junction left unmatched. The table came from immunoSEQ multiplex PCR; TCRdb's copy has only in-frame clones and leaves some out. The table includes fewer than 95,000 clones, around 72% detected once. The sample taken for sequencing was peripheral blood. This sequence originates from a woman at least 80 years old with acute or convalescent COVID-19. The genes are TRBV27 and TRBJ1-1; 11 nucleotides line up with TRBD1. CDR3 coding DNA: TGTGCCAGCAGTTCAACCGGGACAGGGGGTACTGAAGCTTTCTTT. Translated, it gives CASSSTGTGGTEAFF.